One sample yielded the 8 T cell receptor beta chains listed below, sequenced in a study of memory CD8 T cells in hepatitis C reinfection. Time point: late/post reinfection, 12 to 24 weeks after detection. Sorted cells were sequenced directly ex vivo without any in vitro expansion. Assay used: immunoSEQ multiplex PCR; TCRdb lists only in-frame clones, some missing. The sample yields some 44,000 clones, 75% to 90% seen once. Sequenced sample: naive CD8+ T cells sorted from blood. These receptors all stem from a man aged 18 to 30 with hepatitis C virus infection.

This chain uses TRBV9 with TRBJ1-4; D is possibly TRBD1 (5 bases). The CDR3 runs 14 residues. The V end lost 4 bases, the J end lost 6 bases, and 13 bases lay between the germline ends. Germline values: CDR1 SGDLS, CDR2 YYNGEE. As DNA, the CDR3 is TGTGCCAGCAGCCCCGGAGGGGTAGATGAAAAACTGTTTTTT. This sequence encodes CASSPGGVDEKLFF.

The CDR3 DNA is TGTGCCAGTAGCAGAGGGACTAGCGGTGCCTACGAGCAGTACTTC. It specifies CASSRGTSGAYEQYF. The chain employs TRBV19 and TRBJ2-7; 11 bases map to TRBD2. The CDR3 is 15 amino acids. Germline V gene sequence: CDR1 LNHDA, CDR2 SQIVND (reference sequence). The V and J ends lost 6 bases and 2 bases, in that order; junction bases with no gene match: 6.

CDR3 residues: CASSSREGAYNEQFF. The CDR3 DNA reads TGCGCCAGCAGCTCCCGGGAGGGCGCCTACAATGAGCAGTTCTTC. This chain uses TRBV5-1 with TRBJ2-1; 8 nucleotides line up with TRBD2. The germline CDR1 and CDR2 sequences are SGHRS and YFSETQ. V gave up 3 bases and J gave up 2 bases; unmatched junction bases: 4. CDR3 length equals 15 residues.

The chain combines TRBV15 with TRBJ2-1, with D possibly being TRBD2 (7 bases). Trimming stripped 3 bases from V and 0 bases from J, with 15 bases between. The CDR3 has 17 residues. Germline CDR1 reads LNHNV; CDR2 reads YYDKDF (reference sequence). CDR3 residues: CATSSPGAGDSYNEQFF. The CDR3 nucleotides read TGTGCCACCAGCAGCCCAGGGGCGGGGGACTCCTACAATGAGCAGTTCTTC.

The V gene is TRBV28, the J gene TRBJ2-5, with 8 bases fitting TRBD2. The tail of the sequence fits TRBJ2-7 better, so the J call may be wrong. CDR1 is MDHEN, CDR2 SYDVKM, per germline. CDR3 length: 14 residues. The CDR3 here is CASEERETSYEQYF. CDR3 coding DNA: TGTGCCAGCGAGGAGCGGGAGACCTCCTACGAGCAGTACTTC.

The J gene is TRBJ2-2, the V gene TRBV6-1; D not resolved. The CDR3 runs 11 residues. Germline V gives CDR1 MNHNS, CDR2 SASEGT. Trimming stripped 7 bases from V and 7 bases from J, with 7 bases between. The CDR3 nucleotides are TGTGCCAGCATGCAGTACGGGGAGCTGTTTTTT. Its translation: CASMQYGELFF.

V usage is TRBV27 and J usage is TRBJ2-7; D possibly corresponds to TRBD2 (5 bases). V lost 2 bases and J lost 3, with 17 bases in between. The CDR3 is 16 residues long. CDR1 and CDR2 from the germline V gene are MNHEY and SMNVEV (reference sequence). The CDR3 coding sequence is TGTGCCAGCAGTTTACTAGCAGATGTTCGGGTCTACGAGCAGTACGTC. Translating gives CASSLLADVRVYEQYV.

The chain joins TRBV15 to TRBJ2-7; possible D gene TRBD1, 6 bases. CDR1 LNHNV and CDR2 YYDKDF come from the germline V gene (reference sequence). CDR3 length equals 14 residues. CDR3 protein: CATSRVTGDYAQYV. In DNA form, the CDR3 reads TGTGCCACCAGCAGAGTGACAGGCGATTACGCGCAGTACGTC.